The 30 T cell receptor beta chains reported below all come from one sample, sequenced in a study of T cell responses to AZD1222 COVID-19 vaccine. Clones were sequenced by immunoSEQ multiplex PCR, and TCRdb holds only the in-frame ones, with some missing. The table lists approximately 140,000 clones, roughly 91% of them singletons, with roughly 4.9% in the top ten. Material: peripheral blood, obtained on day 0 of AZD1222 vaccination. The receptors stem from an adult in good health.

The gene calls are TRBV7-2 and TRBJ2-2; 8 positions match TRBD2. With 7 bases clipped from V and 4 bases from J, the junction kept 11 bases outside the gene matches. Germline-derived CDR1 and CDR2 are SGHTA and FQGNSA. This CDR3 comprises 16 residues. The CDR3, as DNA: TGTGCCAGCATACCACCCGGGAGGGGCCCCACCGGGGAGCTGTTTTTT. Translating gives CASIPPGRGPTGELFF. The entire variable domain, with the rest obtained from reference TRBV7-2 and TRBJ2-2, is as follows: GAGVSQSPSNKVTEKGKDVELRCDPISGHTALYWYRQSLGQGLEFLIYFQGNSAPDKSGLPSDRFSAERTGGSVSTLTIQRTQQEDSAVYLCASIPPGRGPTGELFFGEGSRLTVL.

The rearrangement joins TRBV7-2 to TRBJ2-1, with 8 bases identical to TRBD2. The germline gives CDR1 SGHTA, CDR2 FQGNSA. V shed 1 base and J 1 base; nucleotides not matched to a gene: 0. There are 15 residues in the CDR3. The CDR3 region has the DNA TGTGCCAGCAGCTTAGAGCGGGGGTCCTACAATGAGCAGTTCTTC. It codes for CASSLERGSYNEQFF.

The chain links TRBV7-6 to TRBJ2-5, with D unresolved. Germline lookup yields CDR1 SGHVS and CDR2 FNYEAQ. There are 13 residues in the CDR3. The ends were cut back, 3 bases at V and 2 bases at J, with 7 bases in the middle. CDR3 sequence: CASSFVRQETQYF. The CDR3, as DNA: TGTGCCAGCAGCTTTGTCAGACAAGAGACCCAGTACTTC.

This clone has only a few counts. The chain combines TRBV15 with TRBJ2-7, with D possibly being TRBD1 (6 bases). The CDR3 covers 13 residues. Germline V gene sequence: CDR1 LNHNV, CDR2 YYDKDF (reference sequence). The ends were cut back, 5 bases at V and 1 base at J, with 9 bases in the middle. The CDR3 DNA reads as TGTGCCACCAGCCCCGGACAGTCCTACGAGCAGTACTTC. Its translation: CATSPGQSYEQYF.

In DNA, the CDR3 is TGTGCCAGCAGCTTCGAAACAGGGAGACAAGAGACCCAGTACTTC. Its protein is CASSFETGRQETQYF. The V call is TRBV7-6, the J call TRBJ2-5; the D gene is possibly TRBD1 (6 bases). Between the trimmed V and J ends, which lost 3 bases and 2 bases, there was a span of 13 bases. The CDR3 extends over 15 amino acids. CDR1 is SGHVS, CDR2 FNYEAQ, per germline.

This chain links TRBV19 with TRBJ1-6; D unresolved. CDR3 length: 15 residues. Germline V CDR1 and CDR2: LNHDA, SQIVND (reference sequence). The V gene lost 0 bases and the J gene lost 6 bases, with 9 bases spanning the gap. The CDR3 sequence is CASSIDGGINSPLHF. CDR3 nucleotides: TGTGCCAGTAGTATAGATGGAGGAATTAATTCACCCCTCCACTTT.

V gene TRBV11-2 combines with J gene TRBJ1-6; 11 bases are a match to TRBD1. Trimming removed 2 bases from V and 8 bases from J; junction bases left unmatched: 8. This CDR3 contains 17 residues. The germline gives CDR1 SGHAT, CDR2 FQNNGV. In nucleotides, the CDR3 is TGTGCCAGCAGCTTATCTAGTGGGACAGGGGGTTATTCACCCCTCCACTTT. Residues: CASSLSSGTGGYSPLHF.

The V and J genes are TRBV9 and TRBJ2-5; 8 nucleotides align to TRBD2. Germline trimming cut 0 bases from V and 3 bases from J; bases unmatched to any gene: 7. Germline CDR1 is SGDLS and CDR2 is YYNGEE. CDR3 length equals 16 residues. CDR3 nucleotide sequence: TGTGCCAGCAGCGTAGCGAGCGGGAGAGCTGAAGAGACCCAGTACTTC. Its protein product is CASSVASGRAEETQYF.

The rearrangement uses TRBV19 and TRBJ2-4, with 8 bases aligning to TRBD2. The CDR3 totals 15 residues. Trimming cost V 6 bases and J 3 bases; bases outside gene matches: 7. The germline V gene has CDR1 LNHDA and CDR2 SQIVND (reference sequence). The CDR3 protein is CASRASGSGKNIQYF. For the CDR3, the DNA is TGTGCCAGTAGGGCTAGCGGGTCGGGCAAAAACATTCAGTACTTC.

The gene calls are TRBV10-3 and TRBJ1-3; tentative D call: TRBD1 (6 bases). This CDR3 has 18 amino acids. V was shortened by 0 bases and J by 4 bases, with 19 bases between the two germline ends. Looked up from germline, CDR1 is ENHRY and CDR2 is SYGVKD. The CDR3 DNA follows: TGTGCCATCAGTGAGTCTAAAGTCTCTGGGGGCCGCGGAAACACCATATATTTT. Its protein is CAISESKVSGGRGNTIYF.

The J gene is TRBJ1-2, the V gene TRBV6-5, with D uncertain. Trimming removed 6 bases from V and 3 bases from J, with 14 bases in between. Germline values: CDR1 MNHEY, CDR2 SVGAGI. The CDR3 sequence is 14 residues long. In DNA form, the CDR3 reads TGTGCCAGCAGCCTCTTTCGGGAAGACTATGGCTACACCTTC. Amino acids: CASSLFREDYGYTF.

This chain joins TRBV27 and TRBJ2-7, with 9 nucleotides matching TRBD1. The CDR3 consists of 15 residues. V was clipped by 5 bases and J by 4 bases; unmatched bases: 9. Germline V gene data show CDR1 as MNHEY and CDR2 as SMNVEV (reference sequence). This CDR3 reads CASSLGQGSVYEQYF. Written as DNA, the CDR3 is TGTGCCAGCAGTCTGGGACAGGGTTCGGTATACGAGCAGTACTTC.

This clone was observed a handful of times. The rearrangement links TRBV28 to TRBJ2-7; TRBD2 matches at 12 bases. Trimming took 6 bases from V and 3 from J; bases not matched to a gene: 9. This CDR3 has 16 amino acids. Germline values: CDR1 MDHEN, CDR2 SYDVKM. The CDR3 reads CASSSLAGGPVYEQYF. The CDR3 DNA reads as TGTGCCAGCAGCTCTCTAGCGGGGGGGCCCGTCTACGAGCAGTACTTC.

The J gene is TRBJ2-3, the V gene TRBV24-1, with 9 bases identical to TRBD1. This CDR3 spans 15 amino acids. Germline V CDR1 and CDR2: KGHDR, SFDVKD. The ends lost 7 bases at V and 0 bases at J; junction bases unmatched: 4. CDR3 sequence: CATRGTGLSTDTQYF. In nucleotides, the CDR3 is TGTGCCACCAGGGGGACAGGGCTAAGCACAGATACGCAGTATTTT.

CDR3 loop: CASRSGTGPSPLHF. CDR3 nucleotide sequence: TGTGCCAGCAGATCCGGGACAGGCCCTTCACCCCTCCACTTT. The chain joins TRBV3-1 (or the pseudogene TRBV3-2) to TRBJ1-6, with 8 bases matching TRBD1. Germline V gene sequence: CDR1 LGHDT, CDR2 YNNKEL (reference sequence). V lost 6 bases and J lost 9; bases outside the gene matches: 7. There are 14 residues in the CDR3.

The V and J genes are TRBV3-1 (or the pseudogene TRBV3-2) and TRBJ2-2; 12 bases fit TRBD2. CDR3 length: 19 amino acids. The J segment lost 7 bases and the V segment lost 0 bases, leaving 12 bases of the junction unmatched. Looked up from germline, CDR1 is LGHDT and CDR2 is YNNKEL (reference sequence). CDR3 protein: CASSQDLVLAGGNHGELFF. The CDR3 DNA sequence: TGTGCCAGCAGCCAAGATCTTGTGCTAGCGGGGGGGAATCACGGGGAGCTGTTTTTT.

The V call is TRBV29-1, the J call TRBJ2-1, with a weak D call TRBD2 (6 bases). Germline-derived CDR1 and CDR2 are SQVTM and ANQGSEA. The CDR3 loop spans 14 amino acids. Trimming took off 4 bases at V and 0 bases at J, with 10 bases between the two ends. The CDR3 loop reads CSVALSGSYNEQFF. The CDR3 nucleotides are TGCAGCGTTGCCCTTAGCGGCTCCTACAATGAGCAGTTCTTC.

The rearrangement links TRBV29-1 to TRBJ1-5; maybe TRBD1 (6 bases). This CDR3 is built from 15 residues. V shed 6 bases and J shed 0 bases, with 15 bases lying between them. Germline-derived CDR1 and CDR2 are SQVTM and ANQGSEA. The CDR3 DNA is TGCAGCGTCAGCTCGGGACACTTTAGCAATCAGCCCCAGCATTTT. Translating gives CSVSSGHFSNQPQHF. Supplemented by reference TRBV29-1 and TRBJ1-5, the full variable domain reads SAVISQKPSRDICQRGTSLTIQCQVDSQVTMMFWYRQQPGQSLTLIATANQGSEATYESGFVIDKFPISRPNLTFSTLTVSNMSPEDSSIYLCSVSSGHFSNQPQHFGDGTRLSIL.

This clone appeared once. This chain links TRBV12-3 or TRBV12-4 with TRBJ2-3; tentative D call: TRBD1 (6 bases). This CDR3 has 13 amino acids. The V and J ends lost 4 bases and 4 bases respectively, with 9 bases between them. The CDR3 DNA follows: TGTGCCAGCAGTTCCCCAGGGGCAGATACGCAGTATTTT. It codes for CASSSPGADTQYF.

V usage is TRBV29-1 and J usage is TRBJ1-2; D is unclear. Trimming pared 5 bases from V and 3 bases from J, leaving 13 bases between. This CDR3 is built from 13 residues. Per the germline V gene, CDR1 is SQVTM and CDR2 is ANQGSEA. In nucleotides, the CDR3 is TGCAGCGTTCGGAAAGCGGTTGACTATGGCTACACCTTC. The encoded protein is CSVRKAVDYGYTF.

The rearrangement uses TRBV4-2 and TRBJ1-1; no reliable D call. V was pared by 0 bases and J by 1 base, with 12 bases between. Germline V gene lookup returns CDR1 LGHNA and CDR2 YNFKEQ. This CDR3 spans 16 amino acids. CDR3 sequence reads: CASSQDPWTENTEAFF. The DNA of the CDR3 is TGTGCCAGCAGCCAAGACCCCTGGACCGAGAACACTGAAGCTTTCTTT.

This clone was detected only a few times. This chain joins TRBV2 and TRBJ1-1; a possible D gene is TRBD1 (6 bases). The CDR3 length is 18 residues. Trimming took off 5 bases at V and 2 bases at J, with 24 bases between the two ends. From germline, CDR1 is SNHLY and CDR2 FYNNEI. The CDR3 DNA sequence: TGTGCCAGCAGTAATACAGGTGTTGGGGGGCGGTTTAACACTGAAGCTTTCTTT. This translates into CASSNTGVGGRFNTEAFF.

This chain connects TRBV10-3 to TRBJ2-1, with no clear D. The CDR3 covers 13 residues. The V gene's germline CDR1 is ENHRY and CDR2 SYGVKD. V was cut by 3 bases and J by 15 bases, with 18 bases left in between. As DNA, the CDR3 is TGTGCCATCAGTGATCGACCCAGCAAGGTACCGTTCTTC. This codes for CAISDRPSKVPFF.

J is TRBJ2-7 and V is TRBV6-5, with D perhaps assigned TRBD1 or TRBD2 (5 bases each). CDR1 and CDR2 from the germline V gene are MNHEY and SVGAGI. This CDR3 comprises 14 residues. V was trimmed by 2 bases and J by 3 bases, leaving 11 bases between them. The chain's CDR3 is CASSYGTGNYEQYF. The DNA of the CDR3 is TGTGCCAGCAGTTACGGGACCGGGAACTACGAGCAGTACTTC.

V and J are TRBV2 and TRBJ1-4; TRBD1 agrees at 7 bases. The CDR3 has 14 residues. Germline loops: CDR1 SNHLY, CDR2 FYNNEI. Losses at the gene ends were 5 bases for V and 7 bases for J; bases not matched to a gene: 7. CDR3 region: CASSLQGFSEKLFF. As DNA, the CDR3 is TGTGCCAGCAGTCTACAGGGGTTCAGTGAAAAACTGTTTTTT.

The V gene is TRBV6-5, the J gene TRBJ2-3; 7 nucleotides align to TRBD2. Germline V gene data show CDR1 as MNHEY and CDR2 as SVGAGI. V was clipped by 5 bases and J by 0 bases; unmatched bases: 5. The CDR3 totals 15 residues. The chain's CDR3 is CASSNGGFSTDTQYF. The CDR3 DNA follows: TGTGCCAGCAGTAACGGGGGGTTTAGCACAGATACGCAGTATTTT.

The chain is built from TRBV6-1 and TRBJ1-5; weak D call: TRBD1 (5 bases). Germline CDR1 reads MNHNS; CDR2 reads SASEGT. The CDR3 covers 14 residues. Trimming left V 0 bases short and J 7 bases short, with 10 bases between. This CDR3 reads CASSEAGGRQPQHF. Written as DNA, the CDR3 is TGTGCCAGCAGTGAAGCGGGGGGGAGACAGCCCCAGCATTTT.

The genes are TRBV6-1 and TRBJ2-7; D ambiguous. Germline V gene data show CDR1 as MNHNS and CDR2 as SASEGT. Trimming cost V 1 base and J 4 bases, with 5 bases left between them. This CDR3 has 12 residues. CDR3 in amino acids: CASSEGGYEQYF. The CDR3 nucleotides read TGTGCCAGCAGTGAAGGGGGTTACGAGCAGTACTTC.

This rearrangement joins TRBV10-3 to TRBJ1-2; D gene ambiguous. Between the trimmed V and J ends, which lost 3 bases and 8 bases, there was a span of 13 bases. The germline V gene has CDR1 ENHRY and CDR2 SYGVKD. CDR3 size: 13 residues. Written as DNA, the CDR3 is TGTGCCATCAGTGACACATCTGGGGAGGGCTACACCTTC. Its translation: CAISDTSGEGYTF.

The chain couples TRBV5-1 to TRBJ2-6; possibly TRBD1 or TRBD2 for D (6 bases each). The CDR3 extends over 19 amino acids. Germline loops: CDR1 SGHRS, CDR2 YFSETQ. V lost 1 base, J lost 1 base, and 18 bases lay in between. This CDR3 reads CASSLNRLGGRSGANVLTF. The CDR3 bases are TGCGCCAGCAGCTTGAATCGATTAGGGGGGCGGTCTGGGGCCAACGTCCTGACTTTC.